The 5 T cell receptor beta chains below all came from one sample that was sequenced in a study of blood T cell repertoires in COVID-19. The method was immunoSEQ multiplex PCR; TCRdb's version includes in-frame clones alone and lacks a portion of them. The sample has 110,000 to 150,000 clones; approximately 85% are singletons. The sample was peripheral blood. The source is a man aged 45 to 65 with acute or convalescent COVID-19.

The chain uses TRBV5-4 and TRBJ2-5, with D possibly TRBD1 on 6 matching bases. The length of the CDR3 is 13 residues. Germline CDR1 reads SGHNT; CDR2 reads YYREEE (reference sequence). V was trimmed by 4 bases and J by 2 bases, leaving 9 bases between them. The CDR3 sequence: CASSLGQQETQYF. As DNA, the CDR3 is TGTGCCAGCAGCCTCGGACAGCAAGAGACCCAGTACTTC.

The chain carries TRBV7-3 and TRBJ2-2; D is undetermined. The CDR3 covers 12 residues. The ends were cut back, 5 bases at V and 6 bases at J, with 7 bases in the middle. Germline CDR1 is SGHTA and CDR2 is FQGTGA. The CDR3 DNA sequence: TGTGCCAGCAGCCCCATCCCCGGGGAGCTGTTTTTT. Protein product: CASSPIPGELFF.

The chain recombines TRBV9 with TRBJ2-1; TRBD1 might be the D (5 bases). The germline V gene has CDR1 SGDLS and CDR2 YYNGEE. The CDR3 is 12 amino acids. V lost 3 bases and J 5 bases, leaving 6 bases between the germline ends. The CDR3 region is CASSEGHNEQFF. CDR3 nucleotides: TGTGCCAGCAGCGAGGGGCACAATGAGCAGTTCTTC.

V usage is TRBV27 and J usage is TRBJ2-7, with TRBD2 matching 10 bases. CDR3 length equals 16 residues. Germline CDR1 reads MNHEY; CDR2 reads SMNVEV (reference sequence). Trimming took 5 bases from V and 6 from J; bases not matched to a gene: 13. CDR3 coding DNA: TGTGCCAGCAGTCGACTAGCGGGTCAAATGAGGGGCGAGCAGTACTTC. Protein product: CASSRLAGQMRGEQYF.

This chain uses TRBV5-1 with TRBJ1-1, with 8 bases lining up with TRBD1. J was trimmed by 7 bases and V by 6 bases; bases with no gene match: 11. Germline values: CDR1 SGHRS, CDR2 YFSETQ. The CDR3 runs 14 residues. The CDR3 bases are TGCGCCAGCACGGGACCCGGGACAGGCGTTGAAGCTTTCTTT. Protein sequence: CASTGPGTGVEAFF.